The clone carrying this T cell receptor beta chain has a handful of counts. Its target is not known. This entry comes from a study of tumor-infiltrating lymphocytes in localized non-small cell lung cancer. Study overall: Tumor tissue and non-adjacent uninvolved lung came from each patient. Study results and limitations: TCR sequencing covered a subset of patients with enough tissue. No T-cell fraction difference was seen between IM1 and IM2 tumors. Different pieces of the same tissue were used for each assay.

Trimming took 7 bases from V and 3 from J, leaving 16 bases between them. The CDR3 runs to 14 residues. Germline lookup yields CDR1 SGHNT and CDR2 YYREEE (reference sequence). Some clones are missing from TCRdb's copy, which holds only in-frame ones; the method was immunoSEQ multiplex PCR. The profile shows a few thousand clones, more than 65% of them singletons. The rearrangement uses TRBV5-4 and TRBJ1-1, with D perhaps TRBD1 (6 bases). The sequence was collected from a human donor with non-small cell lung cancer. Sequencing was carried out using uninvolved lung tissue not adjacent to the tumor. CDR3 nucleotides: TGTGCCAGCGGGAGAAGGGGGGCAGACACTGAAGCTTTCTTT. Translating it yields CASGRRGADTEAFF. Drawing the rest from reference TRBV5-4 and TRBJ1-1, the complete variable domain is ETGVTQSPTHLIKTRGQQVTLRCSSQSGHNTVSWYQQALGQGPQFIFQYYREEENGRGNFPPRFSGLQFPNYSSELNVNALELDDSALYLCASGRRGADTEAFFGQGTRLTVV.